This T cell receptor beta chain was identified during a study of T cells expressing NK-cell markers. TCRdb re-called the 5' RACE reads and gives one entry per CDR3 protein, without DNA. Across about 390,000 distinct CDR3 sequences, the top ten clones capture around 10% of the sample. Germline CDR1 LNHNV, CDR2 YYDKDF (reference sequence). CDR3 length: 16 amino acids. The sequence was collected from a woman aged 45 to 65 in good health. V usage is TRBV15 and J usage is TRBJ2-1; TCRdb outputs TRBD2, but without DNA this stays unchecked. The source material was blood T cells: a sorted CD56 or NKG2C T cell subset, CD4+ or CD8+ T cells, or bulk PBMC T cells (not recorded which). The CDR3 protein is CATSRDRTSGGNEQFF.